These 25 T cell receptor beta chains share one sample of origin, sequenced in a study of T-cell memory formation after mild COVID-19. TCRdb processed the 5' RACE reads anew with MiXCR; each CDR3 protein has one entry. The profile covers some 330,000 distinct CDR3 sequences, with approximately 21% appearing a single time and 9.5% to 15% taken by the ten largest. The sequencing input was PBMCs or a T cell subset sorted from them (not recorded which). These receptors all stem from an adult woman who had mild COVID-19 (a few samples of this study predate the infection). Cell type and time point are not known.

The CDR3 DNA is TGTGCCAGCAGTTTCTGGTCAGGGGGCAATGAGCAGTTCTTC. Translation gives CASSFWSGGNEQFF. V and J are TRBV12-3 or TRBV12-4 and TRBJ2-1, with 7 bases fitting TRBD1. The CDR3 contains 14 residues. V dropped 3 bases and J dropped 6; count of bases not matched to a gene: 5.

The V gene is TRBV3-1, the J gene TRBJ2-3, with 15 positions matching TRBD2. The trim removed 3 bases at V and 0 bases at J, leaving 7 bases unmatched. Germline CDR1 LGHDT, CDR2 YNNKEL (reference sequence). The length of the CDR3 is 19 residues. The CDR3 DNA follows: TGTGCCAGCAGCCAGAGGGGACTAGCGGGGGGAACTAGCACAGATACGCAGTATTTT. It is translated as CASSQRGLAGGTSTDTQYF.

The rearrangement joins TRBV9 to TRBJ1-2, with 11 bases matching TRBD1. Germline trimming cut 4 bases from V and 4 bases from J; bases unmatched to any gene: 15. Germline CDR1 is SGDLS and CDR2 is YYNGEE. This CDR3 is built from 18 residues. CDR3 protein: CASSTSWTGGKITYGYTF. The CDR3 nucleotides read TGTGCCAGCAGCACCTCGTGGACAGGGGGCAAAATAACCTATGGCTACACCTTC. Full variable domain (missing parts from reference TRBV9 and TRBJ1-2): DSGVTQTPKHLITATGQRVTLRCSPRSGDLSVYWYQQSLDQGLQFLIQYYNGEERAKGNILERFSAQQFPDLHSELNLSSLELGDSALYFCASSTSWTGGKITYGYTFGSGTRLTVV.

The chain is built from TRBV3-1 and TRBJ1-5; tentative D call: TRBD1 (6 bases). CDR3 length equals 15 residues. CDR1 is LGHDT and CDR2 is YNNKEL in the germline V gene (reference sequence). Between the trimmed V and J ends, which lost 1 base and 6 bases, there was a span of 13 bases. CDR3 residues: CASSQVSGAGQPQHF. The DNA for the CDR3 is TGTGCCAGCAGCCAAGTCTCAGGGGCCGGTCAGCCCCAGCATTTT.

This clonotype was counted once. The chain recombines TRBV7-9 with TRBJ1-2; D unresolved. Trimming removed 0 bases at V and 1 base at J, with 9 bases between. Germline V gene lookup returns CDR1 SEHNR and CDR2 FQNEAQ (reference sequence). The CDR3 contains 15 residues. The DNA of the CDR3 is TGTGCCAGCAGCTTAGCTGACGGACTTAACTATGGCTACACCTTC. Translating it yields CASSLADGLNYGYTF.

In DNA, the CDR3 is TGTGCCAGCAGCCCGGGATATCCCTACAATGAGCAGTTCTTC. Its translation is CASSPGYPYNEQFF. The rearrangement uses TRBV7-3 and TRBJ2-1, with D possibly TRBD2 on 5 matching bases. The CDR3 totals 14 residues. The V and J ends lost 5 bases and 2 bases respectively, with 10 bases between them. CDR1 SGHTA and CDR2 FQGTGA come from the germline V gene.

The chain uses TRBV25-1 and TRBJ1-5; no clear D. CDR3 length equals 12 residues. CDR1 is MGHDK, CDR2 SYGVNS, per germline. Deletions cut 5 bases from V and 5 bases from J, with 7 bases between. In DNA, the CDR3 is TGTGCCAGCAGTAAAACAGATCAGCCCCAGCATTTT. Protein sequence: CASSKTDQPQHF.

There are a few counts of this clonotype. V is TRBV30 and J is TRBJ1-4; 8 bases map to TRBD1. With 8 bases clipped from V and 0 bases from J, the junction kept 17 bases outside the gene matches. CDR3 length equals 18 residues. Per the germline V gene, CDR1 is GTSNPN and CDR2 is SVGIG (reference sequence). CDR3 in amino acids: CAGDAGQVFGATNEKLFF. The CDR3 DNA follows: TGTGCCGGCGACGCGGGACAGGTCTTCGGTGCAACTAATGAAAAACTGTTTTTT.

CDR3 sequence: CSAYPGSGAQETQYF. The CDR3 nucleotides are TGCAGTGCTTACCCGGGTAGCGGCGCCCAGGAGACCCAGTACTTC. The chain couples TRBV20-1 to TRBJ2-5; TRBD2 is a possible D gene (6 bases). V lost 5 bases and J lost 5, with 21 bases in between. Germline V gives CDR1 DFQATT, CDR2 SNEGSKA (reference sequence). The CDR3 has 15 residues.

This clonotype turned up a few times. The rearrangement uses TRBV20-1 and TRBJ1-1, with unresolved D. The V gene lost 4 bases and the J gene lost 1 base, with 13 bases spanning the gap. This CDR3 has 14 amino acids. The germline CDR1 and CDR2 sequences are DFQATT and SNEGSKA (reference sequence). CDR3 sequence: CSATRRASNTEAFF. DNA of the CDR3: TGCAGTGCTACCCGGAGGGCATCGAACACTGAAGCTTTCTTT.

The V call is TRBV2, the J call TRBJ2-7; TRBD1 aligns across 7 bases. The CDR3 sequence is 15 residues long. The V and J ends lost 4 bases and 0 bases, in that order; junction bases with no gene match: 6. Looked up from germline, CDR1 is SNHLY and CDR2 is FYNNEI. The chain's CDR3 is CASSGSRGISYEQYF. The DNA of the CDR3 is TGTGCCAGCAGTGGTTCCAGGGGGATCTCCTACGAGCAGTACTTC.

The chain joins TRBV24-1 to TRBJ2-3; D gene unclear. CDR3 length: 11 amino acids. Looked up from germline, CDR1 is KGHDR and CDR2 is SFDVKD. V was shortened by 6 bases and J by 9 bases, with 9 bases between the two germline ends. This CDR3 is CATSNKATQYF. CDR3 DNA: TGTGCCACCAGTAATAAGGCAACGCAGTATTTT.

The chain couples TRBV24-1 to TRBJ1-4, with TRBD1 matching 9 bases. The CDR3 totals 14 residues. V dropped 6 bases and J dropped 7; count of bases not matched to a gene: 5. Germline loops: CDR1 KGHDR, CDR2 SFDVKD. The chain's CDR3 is CATSPGQGIEKLFF. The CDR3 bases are TGTGCCACCAGTCCGGGACAGGGAATTGAAAAACTGTTTTTT.

The CDR3 protein is CASSLMWQHSYNEQFF. The CDR3 bases are TGTGCCAGCAGCTTAATGTGGCAGCATTCCTACAATGAGCAGTTCTTC. The chain joins TRBV7-2 to TRBJ2-1; D remains ambiguous. Germline-derived CDR1 and CDR2 are SGHTA and FQGNSA. V was shortened by 2 bases and J by 1 base, with 12 bases between the two germline ends. The CDR3 is 16 residues long.

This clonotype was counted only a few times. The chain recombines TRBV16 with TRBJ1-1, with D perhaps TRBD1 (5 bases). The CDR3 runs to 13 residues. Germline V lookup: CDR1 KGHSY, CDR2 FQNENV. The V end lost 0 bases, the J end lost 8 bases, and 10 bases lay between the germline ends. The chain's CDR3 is CASSQSSQGEAFF. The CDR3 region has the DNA TGTGCCAGCAGCCAATCATCCCAGGGAGAAGCTTTCTTT.

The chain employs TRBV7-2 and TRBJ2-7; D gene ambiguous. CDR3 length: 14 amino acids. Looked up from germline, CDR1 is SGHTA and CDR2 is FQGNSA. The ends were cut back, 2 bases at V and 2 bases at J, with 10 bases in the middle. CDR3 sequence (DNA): TGTGCCAGCAGCTTATTTGACGTAGCCTACGAGCAGTACTTC. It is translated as CASSLFDVAYEQYF.

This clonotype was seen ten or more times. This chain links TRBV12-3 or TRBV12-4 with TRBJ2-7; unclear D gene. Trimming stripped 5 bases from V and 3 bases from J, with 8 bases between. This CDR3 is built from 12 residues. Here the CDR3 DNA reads TGTGCCAGCAGTCTTGACAACTACGAGCAGTACTTC. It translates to CASSLDNYEQYF.

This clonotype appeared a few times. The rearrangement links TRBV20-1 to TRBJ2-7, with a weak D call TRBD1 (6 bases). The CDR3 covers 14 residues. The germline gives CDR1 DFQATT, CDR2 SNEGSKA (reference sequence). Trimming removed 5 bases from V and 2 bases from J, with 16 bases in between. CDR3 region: CSAPTQGSTYEQYF. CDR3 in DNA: TGCAGTGCTCCGACCCAGGGGTCAACCTACGAGCAGTACTTC.

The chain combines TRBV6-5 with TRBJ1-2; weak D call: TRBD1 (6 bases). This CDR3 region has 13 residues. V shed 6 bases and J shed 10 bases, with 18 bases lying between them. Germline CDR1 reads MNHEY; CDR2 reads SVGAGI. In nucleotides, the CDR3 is TGTGCCAGCAGGACCACTGGACAGCCCTACTACACCTTC. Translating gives CASRTTGQPYYTF.

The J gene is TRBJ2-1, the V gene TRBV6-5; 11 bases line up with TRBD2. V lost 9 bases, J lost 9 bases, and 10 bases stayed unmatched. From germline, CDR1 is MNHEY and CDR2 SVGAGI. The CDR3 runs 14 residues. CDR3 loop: CASGLAGLIGEQFF. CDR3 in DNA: TGTGCCAGTGGACTAGCGGGCCTAATAGGTGAGCAGTTCTTC.

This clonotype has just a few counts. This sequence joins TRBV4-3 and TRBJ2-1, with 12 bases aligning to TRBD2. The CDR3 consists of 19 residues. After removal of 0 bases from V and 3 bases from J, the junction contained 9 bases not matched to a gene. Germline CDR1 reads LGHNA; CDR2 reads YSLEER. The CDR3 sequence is CASSQEALAGGPLYNEQFF. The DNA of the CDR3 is TGCGCCAGCAGCCAAGAAGCACTAGCGGGAGGACCACTCTACAATGAGCAGTTCTTC.

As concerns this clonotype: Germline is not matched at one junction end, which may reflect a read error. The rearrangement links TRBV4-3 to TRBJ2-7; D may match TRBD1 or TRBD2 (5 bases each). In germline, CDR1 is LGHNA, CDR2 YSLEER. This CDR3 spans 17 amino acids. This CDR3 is CASSKEGSGAGPYEQYF. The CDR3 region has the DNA TGCGCCAGCAGCAAAGAGGGCTCTGGGGCAGGACCCTACGAGCAGTACTTC.

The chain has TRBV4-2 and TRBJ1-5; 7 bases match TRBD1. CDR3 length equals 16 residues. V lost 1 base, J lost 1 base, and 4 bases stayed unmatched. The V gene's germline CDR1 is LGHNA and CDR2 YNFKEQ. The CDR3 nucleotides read TGTGCCAGCAGCCAAGTTGAGGGGGCGAGCAATCAGCCCCAGCATTTT. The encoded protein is CASSQVEGASNQPQHF.

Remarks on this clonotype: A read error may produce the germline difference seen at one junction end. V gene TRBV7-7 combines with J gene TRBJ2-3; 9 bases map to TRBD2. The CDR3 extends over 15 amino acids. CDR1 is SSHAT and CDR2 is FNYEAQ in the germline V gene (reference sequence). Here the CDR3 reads CASSQSGRFTDTQYF. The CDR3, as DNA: TGTGCTAGCAGCCAAAGCGGGAGGTTCACAGATACGCAGTATTTT.

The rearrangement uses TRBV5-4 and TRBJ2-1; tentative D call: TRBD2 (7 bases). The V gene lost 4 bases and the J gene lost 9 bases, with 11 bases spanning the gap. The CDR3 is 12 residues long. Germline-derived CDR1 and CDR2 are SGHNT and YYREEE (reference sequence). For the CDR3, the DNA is TGTGCCAGCAGCCGGGGGGCGGGTGAGCAGTTCTTC. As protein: CASSRGAGEQFF. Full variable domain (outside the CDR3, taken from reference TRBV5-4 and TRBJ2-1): ETGVTQSPTHLIKTRGQQVTLRCSSQSGHNTVSWYQQALGQGPQFIFQYYREEENGRGNFPPRFSGLQFPNYSSELNVNALELDDSALYLCASSRGAGEQFFGPGTRLTVL.